The clone carrying this T cell receptor (beta chain) showed up just a few times. The data belong to a study of spatial heterogeneity in lung cancer. V lost 0 bases, J lost 0 bases, and 12 bases lay in between. CDR1 and CDR2 from the germline V gene are MNHEY and SVGAGI. This CDR3 is 17 amino acids long. In the library, each TCR cDNA molecule bore its own unique molecular identifier. TCRdb reprocessed the 5' RACE reads with MiXCR, giving one entry per CDR3 protein. The table lists 55,000 to 75,000 distinct CDR3 sequences, roughly 8% of them singletons. Time point defined: sample taken at primary tumor resection. Without sorting, whole RNA was sequenced from tumor, nontumor lung or frozen PBMC.

The TCR sequence derives from a female donor with early-stage non-small cell lung cancer. The sequencing here drew on PBMCs, taken at surgery. The chain combines TRBV6-5 with TRBJ2-1; possible D gene TRBD2, 6 bases. DNA for the CDR3: TGTGCCAGCAGTTACTCGGCGGGAAGCTACTCCTACAATGAGCAGTTCTTC. Translation gives CASSYSAGSYSYNEQFF.